A selection of T cell receptor beta chains follows, all from one sample in a study of blood T cells in healthy people across ages. TCRdb redid the calling of the 5' RACE reads with MiXCR, one entry per CDR3 protein. Of 890,000 or so distinct CDR3 sequences in the sample, approximately 67% are singletons; the top ten hold 28%. The sequenced material came from blood. The receptors stem from a man aged 25-40 years in good health. Each CDR3 is given with its conserved first and last residue. D genes are given only for firm matches. Expanded clones are given a class, and other clones once, few, many or no size at all.

DNA | CDR3 | V | size | J | D
TGTGCCAGCAGTCTACAAGCGGGGGACAAAAACATTCAGTACTTC | CASSLQAGDKNIQYF | TRBV28 | NA | TRBJ2-4 | TRBD2
TGTGCCAGCAGCTTAGCCCTAGTGGGGACGGGATATGGCTACACCTTC | CASSLALVGTGYGYTF | TRBV7-9 | few | TRBJ1-2 | NA
TGTGCCAGCAGCTTAGCGGGGACAGCCAAACCGAACTATGGCTACACCTTC | CASSLAGTAKPNYGYTF | TRBV7-9 | NA | TRBJ1-2 | TRBD1
TGTGCCAGCAGTCATCGGGACGGGTCCTACGAGCAGTACTTC | CASSHRDGSYEQYF | TRBV6-2/TRBV6-3 | NA | TRBJ2-7 | NA
TGTGCCAGCAGTGTACCGGGGACCAATGAGCAGTTCTTC | CASSVPGTNEQFF | TRBV12-3/TRBV12-4 | NA | TRBJ2-1 | NA
TGTACCACCAGCAGAGATCGCATCCAGGGCTACGAGCAGTACTTC | CTTSRDRIQGYEQYF | TRBV15 | NA | TRBJ2-7 | NA
TGTGCCAGCAGTTTTTCTAGGCAGGGGGATCGCAATCAGCCCCAGCATTTT | CASSFSRQGDRNQPQHF | TRBV12-3/TRBV12-4 | NA | TRBJ1-5 | TRBD1
TGTGCCTGGAGTGTTGGACAGGGGACTAATGAAAAACTGTTTTTT | CAWSVGQGTNEKLFF | TRBV30 | once | TRBJ1-4 | TRBD1
TGCAGTGCTAGAGGATCGGGCGGCTACGAGCAGTACTTC | CSARGSGGYEQYF | TRBV20-1 | few | TRBJ2-7 | NA
TGTGCCACCAGTGAGACCGGGACAGGGTACGAGCAGTACTTC | CATSETGTGYEQYF | TRBV24-1 | once | TRBJ2-7 | TRBD1
TGTGCCAGCAGCTCCGGTAAGGGGACACAGAATGAGCAGTTCTTC | CASSSGKGTQNEQFF | TRBV6-2/TRBV6-3 | NA | TRBJ2-1 | NA
TGTGCCATCAGTGCCACCCTTCGGTCGGGACAGGGCGATTCACCCCTCCACTTT | CAISATLRSGQGDSPLHF | TRBV10-3 | once | TRBJ1-6 | TRBD1
TGTGCCAGCGGGCTACAGGGAGTACCTCACGAGCAGTACTTC | CASGLQGVPHEQYF | TRBV27 | NA | TRBJ2-7 | NA
TGCGCCAGCAGCCAAGTTCACACAGGGAATTGGCAAGAGACCCAGTACTTC | CASSQVHTGNWQETQYF | TRBV4-3 | NA | TRBJ2-5 | NA
TGTGCCAGCAGCCAAGCGGTACTGGGCCCTAGCACAAATACGCAGTATTTT | CASSQAVLGPSTNTQYF | TRBV3-1 | NA | TRBJ2-3 | NA
TGTGCCAGCAGCGTGGAGGGAAACACTGAAGCTTTCTTT | CASSVEGNTEAFF | TRBV7-9 | NA | TRBJ1-1 | NA
TGTGCCACCAGTGATCGGGGACAGTACAATGAGCAGTTCTTC | CATSDRGQYNEQFF | TRBV24-1 | few | TRBJ2-1 | TRBD1
TGCAGCCTTGACGGACAGGGCCCAGATACGCAGTATTTT | CSLDGQGPDTQYF | TRBV29-1 | NA | TRBJ2-3 | TRBD1
TGTGCCAGCAGCTCTATAACAGGGGGCCCTTACGAGCAGTACTTC | CASSSITGGPYEQYF | TRBV7-9 | once | TRBJ2-7 | TRBD1
TGTGCCAGCAGTTTAGGGACAGGGGTGGGCGAGCAGTACTTC | CASSLGTGVGEQYF | TRBV12-3/TRBV12-4 | few | TRBJ2-7 | TRBD1
TGTGCCAGCAGTTTTGGCCTCAACTATGGCTACACCTTC | CASSFGLNYGYTF | TRBV12-3/TRBV12-4 | few | TRBJ1-2 | NA
TGCGCCAGCAGCTTGGAACTAGCGGGGGGGCCTGTTATGTCCAATGAGCAGTTCTTC | CASSLELAGGPVMSNEQFF | TRBV5-1 | NA | TRBJ2-1 | TRBD2
TGCGCCAGCAGCTTGGGCTCTAGCGGGGGGGCGGAGCAGTTCTTC | CASSLGSSGGAEQFF | TRBV5-1 | NA | TRBJ2-1 | TRBD2
TGTGCCAGCAGCCGCAGGGGGGAGACCCAGTACTTC | CASSRRGETQYF | TRBV13 | few | TRBJ2-5 | TRBD1
TGTGCCACCAGCAGTTACCTGACGGGTAAGCTGAGCGAGCAGTACTTC | CATSSYLTGKLSEQYF | TRBV15 | NA | TRBJ2-7 | NA
TGTGCCAGCACCCCTTCGGGTACTCGACGGTTCGGGACAGATACGCAGTATTTT | CASTPSGTRRFGTDTQYF | TRBV28 | NA | TRBJ2-3 | NA
TGTGCCAGCAGTCCCGCTGGACGAAAAGCTTTCTTT | CASSPAGRKAFF | TRBV28 | NA | TRBJ1-1 | NA